The 15 T cell receptor beta chains listed next were all sequenced from one sample in a study of shared clonotypes between healthy human individuals. Assay used: immunoSEQ multiplex PCR; TCRdb lists only in-frame clones, some missing. The repertoire consists of some 1,100,000 clones, with about four fifths occurring once and the leading ten covering approximately 0.52%. What was sequenced was memory CD4+ T cells from PBMCs. Subset of the sample: CD45RA-negative fraction. These receptors came from a man aged 18 to 30 in good health. Some clones in this sample may be carry-over from other donors' samples.

On this clone: The same CDR3 arises from other DNA sequences in this sample as well. The chain has TRBV5-1 and TRBJ1-4, with 7 bases aligning to TRBD1. Germline assignment: CDR1 SGHRS and CDR2 YFSETQ. V lost 0 bases, J lost 8 bases, and 4 bases stayed unmatched. CDR3 length equals 14 residues. Here the CDR3 DNA reads TGCGCCAGCAGCTTGGGACAGGGAGGGGAAAAACTGTTTTTT. This translates into CASSLGQGGEKLFF.

This clone was detected once. The chain uses TRBV30 and TRBJ2-3; tentatively, D is TRBD2 (5 bases). CDR1 is GTSNPN, CDR2 SVGIG, per germline (reference sequence). Between the trimmed V and J ends, which lost 5 bases and 10 bases, there was a span of 13 bases. This CDR3 is built from 11 residues. The CDR3 sequence is CAWFRDGAQYF. The CDR3 DNA reads TGTGCCTGGTTTCGGGATGGAGCGCAGTATTTT.

The gene calls are TRBV5-1 and TRBJ1-2, with no clear D. Germline values: CDR1 SGHRS, CDR2 YFSETQ. The CDR3 covers 12 residues. The V and J ends lost 0 bases and 8 bases respectively, with 8 bases between them. CDR3 protein: CASSLDQEGYTF. CDR3 DNA sequence: TGCGCCAGCAGCTTGGACCAAGAAGGCTACACCTTC.

This clone was detected a few times. The chain is built from TRBV5-6 and TRBJ2-5; no clear D gene. CDR1 and CDR2 from the germline V gene are SGHDT and YYEEEE. With 4 bases removed from V and 0 bases from J, the gap between germline ends came to 7 bases. The CDR3 runs 13 residues. The CDR3 DNA is TGTGCCAGCAGCCTCGCGTACCAAGAGACCCAGTACTTC. Amino acid sequence: CASSLAYQETQYF.

The chain uses TRBV28 and TRBJ2-1; D is undetermined. Deletions cut 11 bases from V and 0 bases from J, with 11 bases between. Germline lookup yields CDR1 MDHEN and CDR2 SYDVKM. CDR3 length equals 13 residues. This CDR3 is CASGRLSYNEQFF. The CDR3 bases are TGTGCCTCGGGCAGACTCTCCTACAATGAGCAGTTCTTC.

The chain has TRBV10-3 and TRBJ2-7; 14 bases align to TRBD2. Trimming took 0 bases from V and 2 from J; bases not matched to a gene: 15. CDR1 is ENHRY, CDR2 SYGVKD, per germline. The CDR3 length is 21 residues. The CDR3 coding sequence is TGTGCCATCAGTGAGTCGAAGCTGACTAGCGGGAGGGTAGGGGGCCCCTACGAGCAGTACTTC. It encodes CAISESKLTSGRVGGPYEQYF.

This chain connects TRBV12-5 to TRBJ2-2; TRBD1 matches 7 bases. The CDR3 totals 15 residues. Germline trimming cut 6 bases from V and 1 base from J; bases unmatched to any gene: 5. Germline loops: CDR1 LGHNT, CDR2 FRNRAP. The CDR3 DNA reads as TGTGCTAGTGGGACTCGACAGGGGAACACCGGGGAGCTGTTTTTT. Its translation is CASGTRQGNTGELFF.

The chain has TRBV5-1 and TRBJ2-1; TRBD1 matches 10 bases. This CDR3 comprises 17 residues. With V trimmed by 1 base and J by 8 bases, 12 bases remained unmatched. Per the germline V gene, CDR1 is SGHRS and CDR2 is YFSETQ. CDR3 loop: CASSLMGSGTGEYEQFF. In nucleotides, the CDR3 is TGCGCCAGCAGCTTGATGGGTTCGGGGACAGGGGAGTATGAGCAGTTCTTC.

The chain recombines TRBV6-6 with TRBJ1-2; a weak D match, TRBD1 (6 bases). V was cut by 5 bases and J by 2 bases, with 15 bases left in between. The germline CDR1 and CDR2 sequences are MNHNY and SVGAGI (reference sequence). CDR3 size: 15 residues. The chain's CDR3 is CASSQQLTGNYGYTF. CDR3 DNA: TGTGCCAGCAGTCAACAGCTCACAGGGAACTATGGCTACACCTTC.

On this clone: Other nucleotide sequences in the sample specify the same CDR3. For the CDR3, the DNA is TGCAGCGTTGGGCCGCAGGAGACCCAGTACTTC. Translated: CSVGPQETQYF. The V and J genes are TRBV29-1 and TRBJ2-5; D is unclear. Trimming removed 4 bases from V and 5 bases from J, with 8 bases in between. This CDR3 region has 11 residues. The germline gives CDR1 SQVTM, CDR2 ANQGSEA.

The V call is TRBV15, the J call TRBJ1-4; 8 bases match TRBD1. The V gene's germline CDR1 is LNHNV and CDR2 YYDKDF (reference sequence). The V gene end was trimmed by 6 bases and the J gene end by 8 bases; junction bases not matched to a gene: 8. There are 14 residues in the CDR3. The CDR3 region is CATRTTGVGEKLFF. The CDR3 coding sequence is TGTGCCACCAGGACGACAGGGGTGGGGGAAAAACTGTTTTTT.

The count of this clone is one. The chain uses TRBV5-1 and TRBJ1-5, with D unresolved. Germline-derived CDR1 and CDR2 are SGHRS and YFSETQ. The CDR3 runs 13 residues. With 4 bases removed from V and 7 bases from J, the gap between germline ends came to 12 bases. The CDR3 DNA is TGCGCCAGCAGCCCTGGAAAAGGGCAGCCCCAGCATTTT. Encoded protein: CASSPGKGQPQHF.

The gene calls are TRBV7-8 and TRBJ2-1, with TRBD1 matching over 10 bases. V lost 5 bases and J lost 4; bases outside the gene matches: 8. The germline gives CDR1 SGHVS, CDR2 FQNEAQ. This CDR3 comprises 16 residues. Here the CDR3 reads CASSPARDRGYNEQFF. As DNA, the CDR3 is TGTGCCAGCAGCCCCGCCCGGGACAGGGGTTACAATGAGCAGTTCTTC.

The chain is built from TRBV6-5 and TRBJ2-3, with 11 nucleotides matching TRBD1. V lost 6 bases, J lost 2 bases, and 4 bases stayed unmatched. This CDR3 comprises 15 residues. Germline CDR1 is MNHEY and CDR2 is SVGAGI. DNA of the CDR3: TGTGCCAGCAGCCGGGACAGGGGGAACACAGATACGCAGTATTTT. This encodes CASSRDRGNTDTQYF.

J is TRBJ1-1 and V is TRBV30; no definite D call. CDR1 is GTSNPN and CDR2 is SVGIG in the germline V gene (reference sequence). V was pared by 3 bases and J by 1 base, with 12 bases between. This CDR3 has 14 residues. The CDR3 DNA reads TGTGCCTGGAGACGCCGAGCAGCGAACACTGAAGCTTTCTTT. This encodes CAWRRRAANTEAFF.